These 3 T cell receptor beta chains were sequenced from one sample in a study of T cell repertoires in cytomegalovirus infection. TCRdb redid the calling of the reads with MiXCR, one entry per CDR3 protein. The profile shows 150,000 to 200,000 distinct CDR3 sequences, approximately 19% of them singletons. Sequencing was performed on PBMCs. These receptors originate from a human donor in good health (CMV status not recorded). Some clones in this sample may be carry-over from other donors' samples.

This clonotype was observed a few times. The J gene is TRBJ2-3, the V gene TRBV19; no clear D. Trimming cost V 7 bases and J 3 bases, with 14 bases left between them. Germline values: CDR1 LNHDA, CDR2 SQIVND (reference sequence). The length of the CDR3 is 14 residues. CDR3 amino acids: CASKAGVFTDTQYF. For the CDR3, the DNA is TGTGCCAGTAAGGCAGGTGTTTTTACAGATACGCAGTATTTT.

This clonotype has just one count. The genes are TRBV9 and TRBJ2-2; maybe TRBD2 (6 bases). CDR3 size: 15 residues. Germline CDR1 and CDR2: SGDLS and YYNGEE. With 6 bases removed from V and 5 bases from J, the gap between germline ends came to 17 bases. The CDR3 loop is CASNVASEPTGELFF. CDR3 coding DNA: TGTGCCAGCAACGTTGCTAGCGAGCCTACCGGGGAGCTGTTTTTT. The full variable domain, its missing parts supplied by reference TRBV9 and TRBJ2-2, is DSGVTQTPKHLITATGQRVTLRCSPRSGDLSVYWYQQSLDQGLQFLIQYYNGEERAKGNILERFSAQQFPDLHSELNLSSLELGDSALYFCASNVASEPTGELFFGEGSRLTVL.

For this clonotype: This may come from a read error, since a much larger clone is one base off. This chain joins TRBV12-3 or TRBV12-4 and TRBJ2-5, with 7 bases identical to TRBD2. V shed 3 bases and J 0 bases; nucleotides not matched to a gene: 4. This CDR3 comprises 15 residues. The CDR3 loop is CASSLCSGYQETQYF. DNA of the CDR3: TGTGCCAGCAGTTTGTGTAGCGGGTACCAAGAGACCCAGTACTTC.